What follows are 24 T cell receptor beta chains derived from one specimen sequenced in a study of blood T cell repertoires in COVID-19. The data were produced by immunoSEQ multiplex PCR, yet TCRdb's version contains in-frame clones alone and is incomplete. The repertoire has approximately 80,000 clones, about 85% of them found once; the top ten carry around 3.3%. Sequenced: peripheral blood. The receptor set was obtained from an elderly woman with COVID-19, enrolled during active disease.

The rearrangement links TRBV27 to TRBJ2-5; D perhaps matches TRBD1 (7 bases). The CDR3 contains 17 residues. Germline assignment: CDR1 MNHEY and CDR2 SMNVEV (reference sequence). The germline V and J ends were trimmed by 0 bases and 1 base, with 15 bases remaining between them. The DNA of the CDR3 is TGTGCCAGCAGTTTATCGATGCAGGGGGGCTTCCAAGAGACCCAGTACTTC. Its protein is CASSLSMQGGFQETQYF.

The chain couples TRBV28 to TRBJ1-5, with TRBD1 identical over 8 bases. This CDR3 spans 12 amino acids. V shed 6 bases, J shed 6 bases, and the junction held 1 base outside the gene matches. Germline assignment: CDR1 MDHEN and CDR2 SYDVKM. The CDR3 bases are TGTGCCAGCAGAACAGGGGGTCAGCCCCAGCATTTT. Its protein product is CASRTGGQPQHF.

The rearrangement links TRBV7-2 to TRBJ1-2; 10 bases match TRBD1. CDR3 length: 15 amino acids. V dropped 3 bases and J dropped 5; count of bases not matched to a gene: 6. The germline CDR1 and CDR2 sequences are SGHTA and FQGNSA. CDR3: CASSFAGTGEYGYTF. The CDR3 coding sequence is TGTGCCAGCAGCTTCGCCGGGACAGGGGAATATGGCTACACCTTC.

The rearrangement links TRBV5-1 to TRBJ2-3, with D possibly matching TRBD1 (5 bases). In germline, CDR1 is SGHRS, CDR2 YFSETQ. CDR3 length: 14 residues. The V gene lost 4 bases and the J gene lost 6 bases, with 15 bases spanning the gap. The CDR3 sequence is CASSPSYNRDTQYF. As DNA, the CDR3 is TGCGCCAGCAGCCCCTCCTACAACAGGGATACGCAGTATTTT.

The chain combines TRBV2 with TRBJ2-7; 15 bases align to TRBD2. V lost 8 bases, J lost 4 bases, and 3 bases stayed unmatched. Germline CDR1 is SNHLY and CDR2 is FYNNEI. The CDR3 extends over 14 amino acids. CDR3 region: CASGTSGGTYEQYF. DNA for the CDR3: TGTGCCAGCGGGACTAGCGGGGGGACTTACGAGCAGTACTTC.

This chain links TRBV2 with TRBJ2-6; 10 bases line up with TRBD1. Germline V gene lookup returns CDR1 SNHLY and CDR2 FYNNEI. V shed 6 bases and J 4 bases; nucleotides not matched to a gene: 3. This CDR3 contains 15 residues. CDR3 DNA: TGTGCCAGCAGGACAGGGGGCATAGGGGCCAACGTCCTGACTTTC. This gives the protein CASRTGGIGANVLTF.

The chain recombines TRBV19 with TRBJ1-6; tentative D call: TRBD1 (6 bases). Looked up from germline, CDR1 is LNHDA and CDR2 is SQIVND (reference sequence). Trimming stripped 7 bases from V and 10 bases from J, with 17 bases between. The CDR3 totals 14 residues. CDR3 sequence: CASTLQGTGSPLHF. In nucleotides, the CDR3 is TGTGCCAGTACCTTACAGGGCACCGGGTCACCCCTCCACTTT.

The chain is built from TRBV15 and TRBJ2-7, with 8 bases that match TRBD1. This CDR3 spans 15 amino acids. CDR1 and CDR2 (germline): LNHNV, YYDKDF (reference sequence). Trimming cost V 0 bases and J 6 bases; bases outside gene matches: 7. The CDR3 loop reads CATSRDRTGQGEQYF. CDR3 coding DNA: TGTGCCACCAGCAGAGATCGGACAGGGCAAGGCGAGCAGTACTTC.

This chain joins TRBV5-1 and TRBJ1-4; 10 bases align to TRBD1. Germline V gene data show CDR1 as SGHRS and CDR2 as YFSETQ. This CDR3 is built from 17 residues. The J segment lost 3 bases and the V segment lost 4 bases, leaving 9 bases of the junction unmatched. CDR3 region: CASSKGTGVIANEKLFF. The CDR3 DNA is TGCGCCAGCAGCAAGGGGACAGGGGTGATAGCTAATGAAAAACTGTTTTTT.

The chain employs TRBV3-1 (or the pseudogene TRBV3-2) and TRBJ1-1, with D maybe TRBD1 (6 bases). Germline values: CDR1 LGHDT, CDR2 YNNKEL (reference sequence). The CDR3 sequence is 17 residues long. V lost 0 bases, J lost 10 bases, and 24 bases lay in between. CDR3 sequence reads: CASSQDKWAGVNRVAFF. The CDR3 DNA sequence: TGTGCCAGCAGCCAAGATAAATGGGCAGGGGTGAATCGGGTAGCTTTCTTT.

The genes are TRBV7-6 and TRBJ2-1, with 7 bases that match TRBD2. The CDR3 is 15 amino acids. CDR1 and CDR2 (germline): SGHVS, FNYEAQ. V shed 2 bases and J 6 bases; nucleotides not matched to a gene: 7. In DNA form, the CDR3 reads TGTGCCAGCAGCTTATATCCAGCGGGGTTCAATGAGCAGTTCTTC. Protein: CASSLYPAGFNEQFF.

The chain has TRBV2 and TRBJ2-7, with 11 bases that match TRBD2. V shed 1 base and J 1 base; nucleotides not matched to a gene: 3. CDR3 size: 16 residues. The germline V gene encodes CDR1 SNHLY and CDR2 FYNNEI. The chain's CDR3 is CASSEEGLAASYEQYF. The CDR3 DNA sequence: TGTGCCAGCAGTGAAGAGGGACTAGCGGCGTCCTACGAGCAGTACTTC.

This clone was seen once. V is TRBV6-5 and J is TRBJ2-1, with D perhaps TRBD2 (6 bases). The length of the CDR3 is 14 residues. The germline CDR1 and CDR2 sequences are MNHEY and SVGAGI. V lost 6 bases to trimming and J lost 4 bases, with 13 bases between them. Here the CDR3 DNA reads TGTGCCAGCAGGAAGGACTACCAATACAATGAGCAGTTCTTC. Its protein product is CASRKDYQYNEQFF.

This rearrangement joins TRBV7-2 to TRBJ2-1, with TRBD2 matching 7 bases. Germline loops: CDR1 SGHTA, CDR2 FQGNSA. V was pared by 7 bases and J by 2 bases, with 14 bases of the junction left unmatched. This CDR3 region has 17 residues. This chain's CDR3 is CASIPRGEVRPYNEQFF. The CDR3, as DNA: TGTGCCAGCATTCCCCGGGGGGAAGTAAGACCCTACAATGAGCAGTTCTTC.

As to this clone: Other DNA sequences of this sample code for an identical CDR3. The J gene is TRBJ2-3, the V gene TRBV6-2 or TRBV6-3; TRBD2 is a possible D gene (6 bases). This CDR3 region has 17 residues. V lost 9 bases and J 6 bases, leaving 28 bases between the germline ends. Germline assignment: CDR1 MNHEY and CDR2 SVGEGT. The DNA of the CDR3 is TGTGCCAGTAGTCGGGGGATGGTGGCCATACTCTACGATACGCAGTATTTT. Its protein is CASSRGMVAILYDTQYF.

Comment on this clone: At the DNA level, this CDR3 is encoded by other sequences in the same sample as well. The chain couples TRBV18 to TRBJ2-5; D is unclear. The CDR3 is 11 amino acids. V shed 6 bases and J shed 2 bases, with 4 bases lying between them. CDR1 is KGHSH, CDR2 LQKENI, per germline. CDR3 nucleotide sequence: TGTGCCAGCTCGTCGCAAGAGACCCAGTACTTC. This codes for CASSSQETQYF.

Remarks on this clone: The same CDR3 can be traced to other DNA sequences in this sample. The chain joins TRBV25-1 to TRBJ2-1; TRBD1 aligns across 9 bases. V was clipped by 6 bases and J by 9 bases; unmatched bases: 6. The CDR3 sequence is 13 residues long. Germline lookup yields CDR1 MGHDK and CDR2 SYGVNS. In nucleotides, the CDR3 is TGTGCCAGCAGGGGACAGGGAAGGAGTGAGCAGTTCTTC. This sequence encodes CASRGQGRSEQFF. The entire variable domain, with the rest obtained from reference TRBV25-1 and TRBJ2-1, is as follows: EADIYQTPRYLVIGTGKKITLECSQTMGHDKMYWYQQDPGMELHLIHYSYGVNSTEKGDLSSESTVSRIRTEHFPLTLESARPSHTSQYLCASRGQGRSEQFFGPGTRLTVL.

The rearrangement links TRBV7-2 to TRBJ2-1, with D possibly being TRBD2 (5 bases). Trimming stripped 2 bases from V and 6 bases from J, with 14 bases between. CDR3 length: 15 amino acids. In germline, CDR1 is SGHTA, CDR2 FQGNSA. This CDR3 reads CASSLWRPELNEQFF. In DNA, the CDR3 is TGTGCCAGCAGCTTATGGAGGCCAGAACTCAATGAGCAGTTCTTC.

CDR3 sequence (DNA): TGCAGCGCCCGAGGGGACAGGGGAGCTTTCTTT. Residues: CSARGDRGAFF. V is TRBV29-1 and J is TRBJ1-1, with 10 bases aligning to TRBD1. Germline CDR1 and CDR2: SQVTM and ANQGSEA. V lost 7 bases and J lost 10; bases outside the gene matches: 6. The CDR3 contains 11 residues.

V and J are TRBV5-1 and TRBJ1-6, with 7 positions matching TRBD1. This CDR3 has 15 amino acids. J lost 4 bases, V lost 4 bases, and 5 bases had no gene match. Germline lookup yields CDR1 SGHRS and CDR2 YFSETQ. The CDR3 here is CASSPRTGYNSPLHF. CDR3 bases: TGCGCCAGCAGCCCCCGGACAGGTTATAATTCACCCCTCCACTTT. Looking up the rest from reference TRBV5-1 and TRBJ1-6 gives the full variable domain: KAGVTQTPRYLIKTRGQQVTLSCSPISGHRSVSWYQQTPGQGLQFLFEYFSETQRNKGNFPGRFSGRQFSNSRSEMNVSTLELGDSALYLCASSPRTGYNSPLHFGNGTRLTVT.

This chain joins TRBV20-1 and TRBJ2-5; D gene ambiguous. The CDR3 consists of 12 residues. From germline, CDR1 is DFQATT and CDR2 SNEGSKA (reference sequence). V dropped 3 bases and J dropped 2 bases, with 7 bases sitting between them. CDR3 sequence (DNA): TGCAGTGCTAGTGTCCAGCAAGAGACCCAGTACTTC. This encodes CSASVQQETQYF.

The chain uses TRBV30 and TRBJ1-4; the match to TRBD1 covers 7 bases. This CDR3 region has 15 residues. The V gene's germline CDR1 is GTSNPN and CDR2 SVGIG (reference sequence). Trimming cost V 2 bases and J 0 bases; bases outside gene matches: 3. The CDR3, as DNA: TGTGCCTGGAGTCCCCAGGGGGCAACTAATGAAAAACTGTTTTTT. This encodes CAWSPQGATNEKLFF.

The CDR3 coding sequence is TGTGCCAGCACCCGAACAGGGGGAGGCAATCAGCCCCAGCATTTT. Protein product: CASTRTGGGNQPQHF. The rearrangement links TRBV5-5 to TRBJ1-5; TRBD1 agrees at 8 bases. The germline gives CDR1 SGHKS, CDR2 YYEKEE (reference sequence). The CDR3 covers 15 residues. J was trimmed by 2 bases and V by 6 bases; bases with no gene match: 7. The complete variable domain, with remaining parts taken from reference TRBV5-5 and TRBJ1-5, reads DAGVTQSPTHLIKTRGQQVTLRCSPISGHKSVSWYQQVLGQGPQFIFQYYEKEERGRGNFPDRFSARQFPNYSSELNVNALLLGDSALYLCASTRTGGGNQPQHFGDGTRLSIL.

V is TRBV29-1 and J is TRBJ2-3; D might be TRBD2 (5 bases). V was pared by 5 bases and J by 1 base, with 10 bases between. Germline V gene sequence: CDR1 SQVTM, CDR2 ANQGSEA. The CDR3 spans 13 residues. CDR3 DNA sequence: TGCAGCGTTTGTTGGACTGGCACAGATACGCAGTATTTT. It codes for CSVCWTGTDTQYF.